The 25 T cell receptor beta chains listed next were all sequenced from one sample in a study of cytomegalovirus exposure and HLA in healthy donors. PCR employed 60 Vbeta and 13 Jbeta primers. Here immunoSEQ multiplex PCR was the method, and the copy in TCRdb shows in-frame clones only, minus some. The sample contains about 94,000 clones, about 8% of which appear only once. The sample was PBMCs. Source of these receptors: a man aged 45 to 65 in good health and CMV-seronegative.

CDR3 DNA sequence: TGCGCCAGCAGCCAAGATCATCCAGGAAACACCGGGGAGCTGTTTTTT. It encodes CASSQDHPGNTGELFF. The chain couples TRBV4-3 to TRBJ2-2; D call uncertain. From germline, CDR1 is LGHNA and CDR2 YSLEER. The V and J ends lost 0 bases and 2 bases respectively, with 10 bases between them. The CDR3 sequence is 16 residues long.

This clone was detected only a few times. Other DNA sequences in the same sample also yield this CDR3. The gene calls are TRBV2 and TRBJ2-2; 11 positions agree with TRBD2. CDR3 size: 20 residues. Germline V gene data show CDR1 as SNHLY and CDR2 as FYNNEI. After removal of 4 bases from V and 1 base from J, the junction contained 14 bases not matched to a gene. CDR3 sequence: CASSVFRLAGGAQNTGELFF. In DNA form, the CDR3 reads TGTGCCAGCAGTGTTTTCCGGCTAGCGGGGGGAGCTCAGAACACCGGGGAGCTGTTTTTT.

There are a few counts of this clone. The sample holds other DNA sequences that translate to the same CDR3. V and J are TRBV27 and TRBJ1-2; TRBD1 agrees at 7 bases. Germline CDR1 is MNHEY and CDR2 is SMNVEV (reference sequence). J lost 4 bases, V lost 2 bases, and 7 bases had no gene match. This CDR3 is built from 15 residues. CDR3: CASSLGSQGSYGYTF. The CDR3 nucleotides are TGTGCCAGCAGTTTAGGATCACAGGGGAGCTATGGCTACACCTTC.

The rearrangement links TRBV7-9 to TRBJ2-7, with a possible D match to TRBD2 (6 bases). CDR3 length equals 16 residues. Germline V gene data show CDR1 as SEHNR and CDR2 as FQNEAQ (reference sequence). Trimming removed 5 bases at V and 0 bases at J, with 17 bases between. The CDR3 loop reads CASSPLGGRNSYEQYF. The CDR3, as DNA: TGTGCCAGCAGCCCCTTAGGAGGGCGAAACTCCTACGAGCAGTACTTC. The whole variable domain, remainder taken from reference TRBV7-9 and TRBJ2-7, is DTGVSQNPRHKITKRGQNVTFRCDPISEHNRLYWYRQTLGQGPEFLTYFQNEAQLEKSRLLSDRFSAERPKGSFSTLEIQRTEQGDSAMYLCASSPLGGRNSYEQYFGPGTRLTVT.

The CDR3 sequence is CAWSPLQGETQYF. CDR3 nucleotides: TGTGCCTGGAGTCCTCTACAGGGGGAGACCCAGTACTTC. The chain uses TRBV30 and TRBJ2-5, with 7 bases that match TRBD1. CDR1 is GTSNPN, CDR2 SVGIG, per germline (reference sequence). This CDR3 is built from 13 residues. V shed 2 bases and J 5 bases; nucleotides not matched to a gene: 5.

V is TRBV7-6 and J is TRBJ2-1; no reliable D call. Per the germline V gene, CDR1 is SGHVS and CDR2 is FNYEAQ. The CDR3 length is 13 residues. V lost 4 bases and J 10 bases, leaving 14 bases between the germline ends. CDR3 sequence reads: CASSSRLVNEQFF. CDR3 coding DNA: TGTGCCAGCAGCTCGCGGCTAGTCAACGAGCAGTTCTTC.

A few counts support this clone. CDR3 DNA: TGTGCCAGCTCACCAAACGGGAGAGAGCAGTTCTTC. Translated: CASSPNGREQFF. The V and J genes are TRBV18 and TRBJ2-1; perhaps TRBD2 as D (6 bases). CDR1 and CDR2 (germline): KGHSH, LQKENI. Deletions cut 2 bases from V and 10 bases from J, with 9 bases between. The CDR3 runs to 12 residues.

The DNA of the CDR3 is TGCGCCAGCAGCACGACGGGGGGCCAAATGGGGTACAATGAGCAGTTCTTC. This gives the protein CASSTTGGQMGYNEQFF. The V and J genes are TRBV5-1 and TRBJ2-1; tentatively, D is TRBD2 (7 bases). The V end lost 4 bases, the J end lost 4 bases, and 21 bases lay between the germline ends. This CDR3 spans 17 amino acids. Germline V gene sequence: CDR1 SGHRS, CDR2 YFSETQ. The variable domain in full, with the rest retrieved from reference TRBV5-1 and TRBJ2-1, is KAGVTQTPRYLIKTRGQQVTLSCSPISGHRSVSWYQQTPGQGLQFLFEYFSETQRNKGNFPGRFSGRQFSNSRSEMNVSTLELGDSALYLCASSTTGGQMGYNEQFFGPGTRLTVL.

This clone has more than one count but fewer than ten. The CDR3 reads CASSPLDRSLAKNIQYF. CDR3 nucleotides: TGTGCCAGCTCCCCCTTGGACAGGAGCCTAGCCAAAAACATTCAGTACTTC. The V call is TRBV18, the J call TRBJ2-4; 7 nucleotides agree with TRBD1. The CDR3 covers 17 residues. The V and J ends lost 6 bases and 0 bases, in that order; junction bases with no gene match: 11. CDR1 is KGHSH, CDR2 LQKENI, per germline.

This rearrangement joins TRBV5-1 to TRBJ2-2, with 14 bases matching TRBD2. V gave up 5 bases and J gave up 6 bases; unmatched junction bases: 3. Germline loops: CDR1 SGHRS, CDR2 YFSETQ. The CDR3 loop spans 15 amino acids. The CDR3 is CASRTGLAGAGELFF. CDR3 in DNA: TGCGCCAGCAGAACGGGACTAGCGGGAGCCGGGGAGCTGTTTTTT.

V usage is TRBV5-4 and J usage is TRBJ1-4; 9 bases match TRBD1. Germline V CDR1 and CDR2: SGHNT, YYREEE (reference sequence). The CDR3 is made up of 15 amino acids. J lost 5 bases, V lost 1 base, and 3 bases had no gene match. The CDR3 loop reads CASSLKQGANEKLFF. The DNA for the CDR3 is TGTGCCAGCAGCTTGAAACAGGGGGCGAATGAAAAACTGTTTTTT.

The table lists this clone with a few counts. J is TRBJ1-5 and V is TRBV6-5; D is unresolved. Germline CDR1 is MNHEY and CDR2 is SVGAGI. The CDR3 sequence is 14 residues long. V dropped 6 bases and J dropped 0 bases, with 9 bases sitting between them. The CDR3 is CASRNQDSNQPQHF. In DNA, the CDR3 is TGTGCCAGCAGAAACCAGGATAGCAATCAGCCCCAGCATTTT.

The chain carries TRBV5-6 and TRBJ2-1, with D unresolved. V lost 6 bases, J lost 8 bases, and 12 bases lay in between. CDR3 length equals 12 residues. Germline assignment: CDR1 SGHDT and CDR2 YYEEEE. CDR3 region: CASIGLGYEQFF. CDR3 nucleotide sequence: TGTGCCAGCATAGGCTTGGGCTATGAGCAGTTCTTC.

This chain links TRBV5-6 with TRBJ1-1; 10 nucleotides align to TRBD1. Germline trimming cut 5 bases from V and 5 bases from J; bases unmatched to any gene: 6. CDR1 is SGHDT, CDR2 YYEEEE, per germline. This CDR3 comprises 14 residues. CDR3 sequence (DNA): TGTGCCAGCAGTAAGACAGGGGGCAATACTGAAGCTTTCTTT. As protein: CASSKTGGNTEAFF.

This clone has more than one count but fewer than ten. This chain links TRBV5-5 with TRBJ2-1, with 8 bases matching TRBD2. J lost 8 bases, V lost 5 bases, and 6 bases had no gene match. This CDR3 comprises 13 residues. Germline V lookup: CDR1 SGHKS, CDR2 YYEKEE (reference sequence). The CDR3 DNA sequence: TGTGCCAGCAGGCGGGGGGCGAGCGATGAGCAGTTCTTC. It specifies CASRRGASDEQFF.

This clone was found a few times. The chain links TRBV5-1 to TRBJ2-5, with D tentatively TRBD1 (6 bases). Germline V gene data show CDR1 as SGHRS and CDR2 as YFSETQ. The CDR3 totals 14 residues. Trimming took 1 base from V and 2 from J, leaving 9 bases between them. Here the CDR3 DNA reads TGCGCCAGCAGCTTGAGGGGACAACAAGAGACCCAGTACTTC. Its translation is CASSLRGQQETQYF.

The V call is TRBV14, the J call TRBJ1-2; no firm D call. This CDR3 region has 13 residues. V was cut by 0 bases and J by 8 bases, with 10 bases left in between. Germline V gives CDR1 SGHDN, CDR2 FVKESK. CDR3 sequence: CASSQDFNQGYTF. CDR3 DNA: TGTGCCAGCAGCCAAGATTTTAATCAGGGCTACACCTTC.

CDR3 in amino acids: CASSETRDSYQYF. CDR3 nucleotide sequence: TGTGCCAGCAGTGAGACACGGGACAGCTATCAGTACTTC. The chain is built from TRBV6-1 and TRBJ2-5, with 7 bases fitting TRBD1. The CDR3 is 13 amino acids. Germline V gives CDR1 MNHNS, CDR2 SASEGT. V dropped 3 bases and J dropped 11; count of bases not matched to a gene: 9.

This clone came up a few times. The CDR3 nucleotides are TGTGCCAGCAGTTTAAACAAGAACACTGAAGCTTTCTTT. This sequence encodes CASSLNKNTEAFF. The chain carries TRBV28 and TRBJ1-1; no firm D call. V dropped 2 bases and J dropped 1 base, with 5 bases sitting between them. CDR1 and CDR2 (germline): MDHEN, SYDVKM. The length of the CDR3 is 13 residues.

This clone was counted a few times. The genes are TRBV7-6 and TRBJ1-1, with D unclear. The CDR3 runs 14 residues. The germline V and J ends were trimmed by 4 bases and 8 bases, with 17 bases remaining between them. The germline CDR1 and CDR2 sequences are SGHVS and FNYEAQ. DNA for the CDR3: TGTGCCAGCAGCTCCACTAGTTTTGAGGGCGAAGCTTTCTTT. Residues: CASSSTSFEGEAFF. Using reference TRBV7-6 and TRBJ1-1 for the parts outside the CDR3, the full variable domain is GAGVSQSPRYKVTKRGQDVALRCDPISGHVSLYWYRQALGQGPEFLTYFNYEAQQDKSGLPNDRFSAERPEGSISTLTIQRTEQRDSAMYRCASSSTSFEGEAFFGQGTRLTVV.

This clone has more than one count but fewer than ten. This chain connects TRBV19 to TRBJ1-5; 9 nucleotides agree with TRBD1. In germline, CDR1 is LNHDA, CDR2 SQIVND (reference sequence). The J segment lost 7 bases and the V segment lost 3 bases, leaving 10 bases of the junction unmatched. The CDR3 runs 16 residues. The CDR3 coding sequence is TGTGCCAGTAGTATTCTAGGGACAGGGAACGGGCAGCCCCAGCATTTT. This translates into CASSILGTGNGQPQHF. Supplemented by reference TRBV19 and TRBJ1-5, the full variable domain reads DGGITQSPKYLFRKEGQNVTLSCEQNLNHDAMYWYRQDPGQGLRLIYYSQIVNDFQKGDIAEGYSVSREKKESFPLTVTSAQKNPTAFYLCASSILGTGNGQPQHFGDGTRLSIL.

This clone was counted between two and nine times. The identical CDR3 is also encoded by other nucleotide sequences in the sample. The CDR3 nucleotides read TGTGCCATCAAAGAAGGACAGGGCGGCAAAAACATTCAGTACTTC. It translates to CAIKEGQGGKNIQYF. The chain carries TRBV10-3 and TRBJ2-4; 8 bases line up with TRBD1. J lost 3 bases, V lost 7 bases, and 8 bases had no gene match. The germline CDR1 and CDR2 sequences are ENHRY and SYGVKD. The length of the CDR3 is 15 residues.

The chain employs TRBV14 and TRBJ1-1; TRBD1 is a possible D gene (5 bases). V was pared by 4 bases and J by 0 bases, with 12 bases between. The CDR3 contains 15 residues. Per the germline V gene, CDR1 is SGHDN and CDR2 is FVKESK. The CDR3 nucleotides are TGTGCCAGCAGCCTTCGCACAGGATTGAACACTGAAGCTTTCTTT. Its translation is CASSLRTGLNTEAFF. The full variable domain, in which reference TRBV14 and TRBJ1-1 provide the parts outside the CDR3, is EAGVTQFPSHSVIEKGQTVTLRCDPISGHDNLYWYRRVMGKEIKFLLHFVKESKQDESGMPNNRFLAERTGGTYSTLKVQPAELEDSGVYFCASSLRTGLNTEAFFGQGTRLTVV.

The table lists this clone with a few counts. The chain uses TRBV11-2 and TRBJ1-2; 11 bases map to TRBD1. Per germline, CDR1 SGHAT and CDR2 FQNNGV. The CDR3 is 15 residues long. J was trimmed by 4 bases and V by 5 bases; bases with no gene match: 6. CDR3 in DNA: TGTGCCAGCAGCCCGGGACAGGGGGAGCGCTATGGCTACACCTTC. Protein sequence: CASSPGQGERYGYTF.

In its sample, this clone was seen a few times. The chain couples TRBV7-3 to TRBJ1-1, with 7 bases matching TRBD1. The CDR3 has 13 residues. V gave up 2 bases and J gave up 12 bases; unmatched junction bases: 9. Germline-derived CDR1 and CDR2 are SGHTA and FQGTGA. CDR3 DNA: TGTGCCAGCAGCTTAGGCCCCGGGGACAGACCTTTCTTT. The encoded protein is CASSLGPGDRPFF. The variable domain in full, with the rest retrieved from reference TRBV7-3 and TRBJ1-1, is GAGVSQTPSNKVTEKGKYVELRCDPISGHTALYWYRQSLGQGPEFLIYFQGTGAADDSGLPNDRFFAVRPEGSVSTLKIQRTERGDSAVYLCASSLGPGDRPFFGQGTRLTVV.